Listed here is a single T cell receptor (beta chain). Its antigen is as yet unknown. The data are from a study of T cells in localized non-small cell lung cancer. Broader study findings: The greatest T cell clonality was found in uninvolved adjacent lung (higher than in tumor). Within adjacent lung there appeared a median about 54 of the top 100 tumor clones. Higher blood T cell density went with longer overall survival. Heterogeneity within the tumor remains possible, as just one region underwent sequencing.

The CDR3 totals 10 residues. V gave up 5 bases and J gave up 10 bases, with 8 bases separating them. Germline lookup yields CDR1 GTSNPN and CDR2 SVGIG (reference sequence). Assay: immunoSEQ multiplex PCR; the TCRdb copy retains only in-frame clones and omits some. The profile shows 35,000 to 45,000 clones, around 81% of them singletons. This TCR derives from a male donor aged 60 or over with stage II lung adenocarcinoma. This rearrangement joins TRBV30 to TRBJ1-4; D is unclear. The input for sequencing was peripheral blood mononuclear cells, taken before any cancer treatment. DNA of the CDR3: TGTGCCTGGGGCGAAGGAAAACTGTTTTTT. Its protein product is CAWGEGKLFF.